The rows below give T cell receptor beta chains drawn from one sample of a study of blood T cell repertoires in COVID-19. Assay used: immunoSEQ multiplex PCR; TCRdb lists only in-frame clones, some missing. The top ten clones hold 3% to 4% of a sample with approximately 260,000 clones, approximately 79% of them seen once. Material: peripheral blood. Every receptor here comes from a woman between 40 and 55 years old with active or convalescent COVID-19. Each CDR3 is given with its conserved first and last residue. D genes are given only for firm matches. Some rows have no size entry. The others give once, few or many, or a class for an expanded clone.

J: TRBJ1-3; size: NA; V: TRBV9; D: TRBD1; DNA: TGTGCCAGCAGCGTAGGGACAGGGAAGAAGGCCGGAAACACCATATATTTT; CDR3: CASSVGTGKKAGNTIYF
J: TRBJ2-1; size: NA; V: TRBV12-5; D: NA; DNA: TGTGCTAGTGGTTTGGGAGGGTTTTACAATGAGCAGTTCTTC; CDR3: CASGLGGFYNEQFF
J: TRBJ2-7; size: NA; V: TRBV2; D: NA; DNA: TGTGCCAGCAGTGACGACTGGAGCTCCTACGAGCAGTACTTC; CDR3: CASSDDWSSYEQYF
J: TRBJ2-1; size: NA; V: TRBV2; D: TRBD2; DNA: TGTGCCAGCAGTGAAGTAGGTAGCGGGGGGGCCATTGAGCAGTTCTTC; CDR3: CASSEVGSGGAIEQFF
J: TRBJ1-1; size: NA; V: TRBV9; D: TRBD1; DNA: TGTGCCAGCAGCGTAGAAGGGACAGGGAACACTGAAGCTTTCTTT; CDR3: CASSVEGTGNTEAFF
J: TRBJ2-2; size: NA; V: TRBV5-1; D: NA; DNA: TGCGCCAGCAGCACCGGGTTGGGCGGGGAGCTGTTTTTT; CDR3: CASSTGLGGELFF
J: TRBJ1-1; size: NA; V: TRBV6-6; D: TRBD1; DNA: TGTGCCAGCAGGGACAGGGCCACTGAAGCTTTCTTT; CDR3: CASRDRATEAFF
J: TRBJ2-1; size: NA; V: TRBV7-3; D: TRBD1; DNA: TGTGCCAGCAGCTTAAAGCCCCGGGACAGGGTCGGAAATGAGCAGTTCTTC; CDR3: CASSLKPRDRVGNEQFF
J: TRBJ1-1; size: NA; V: TRBV30; D: NA; DNA: TGTGCCTGGAGTGCGCGCAAGAACACTGAAGCTTTCTTT; CDR3: CAWSARKNTEAFF
J: TRBJ2-1; size: NA; V: TRBV9; D: NA; DNA: TGTGCCAGCAGCGGGGTTGGAGGTGAGCAGTTCTTC; CDR3: CASSGVGGEQFF
J: TRBJ2-5; size: NA; V: TRBV11-3; D: NA; DNA: TGTGCCAGCAGCCCAGGGGCCGGGCAAGAGACCCAGTACTTC; CDR3: CASSPGAGQETQYF
J: TRBJ2-2; size: NA; V: TRBV5-1; D: TRBD1; DNA: TGCGCCAGCAGGTTCACAGGGGGCGACACCGGGGAGCTGTTTTTT; CDR3: CASRFTGGDTGELFF
J: TRBJ2-6; size: NA; V: TRBV14; D: NA; DNA: TGTGCCAGCAGCCACCGACAGGTGTGGGCCAACGTCCTGACTTTC; CDR3: CASSHRQVWANVLTF
J: TRBJ2-3; size: NA; V: TRBV5-1; D: NA; DNA: TGCGCCAGCAGCTTCCGACAGAGCACAGATACGCAGTATTTT; CDR3: CASSFRQSTDTQYF
J: TRBJ1-1; size: NA; V: TRBV7-3; D: NA; DNA: TGTGCCAGCAGCTTAGGGTCGGGAAACACTGAAGCTTTCTTT; CDR3: CASSLGSGNTEAFF
J: TRBJ2-3; size: NA; V: TRBV6-5; D: TRBD1; DNA: TGTGCCAGTGAACCCGGGACAGGGAGCACAGATACGCAGTATTTT; CDR3: CASEPGTGSTDTQYF
J: TRBJ1-2; size: many; V: TRBV29-1; D: NA; DNA: TGCAGCGTTATCCCCTCAGGTGACGGCTACACCTTC; CDR3: CSVIPSGDGYTF